The 19 T cell receptor beta chains reported below all come from one sample, sequenced in a study of T cell repertoires in cytomegalovirus infection. TCRdb reprocessed the reads with MiXCR, giving one entry per CDR3 protein. The top ten hold around 48% of the sample, which has some 590,000 distinct CDR3 sequences, around two fifths seen once. No antigens are known for them. This material consisted of cultured PBMCs, taken from culture after CMV antigen stimulation. The receptors stem from a human donor in good health (CMV status not recorded). Some clones in this sample may be carry-over from other donors' samples.

This clonotype was found many times. This chain joins TRBV7-2 and TRBJ2-5; D gene uncertain. The germline V and J ends were trimmed by 1 base and 5 bases, with 8 bases remaining between them. Per the germline V gene, CDR1 is SGHTA and CDR2 is FQGNSA. The CDR3 is made up of 13 amino acids. The chain's CDR3 is CASSLGQRETQYF. CDR3 DNA sequence: TGTGCCAGCAGCTTAGGACAACGGGAGACCCAGTACTTC.

This clonotype occurred a few times. The rearrangement uses TRBV6-1 and TRBJ2-5; D tentatively fits TRBD1 or TRBD2 (7 bases each). Germline values: CDR1 MNHNS, CDR2 SASEGT. The V and J ends lost 3 bases and 3 bases respectively, with 14 bases between them. CDR3 length equals 15 residues. In nucleotides, the CDR3 is TGTGCCAGCAGTGACGGGGGGACAGATAAAGAGACCCAGTACTTC. Protein: CASSDGGTDKETQYF.

This sequence joins TRBV18 and TRBJ2-1; 8 bases align to TRBD1. The CDR3 covers 13 residues. V was pared by 4 bases and J by 9 bases, with 5 bases of the junction left unmatched. CDR1 KGHSH and CDR2 LQKENI come from the germline V gene. The CDR3 region has the DNA TGTGCCAGCTCACGGGGACAGGTCCGTGAGCAGTTCTTC. It is translated as CASSRGQVREQFF.

The rearrangement uses TRBV10-3 and TRBJ1-1, with TRBD1 matching 7 bases. The CDR3 is made up of 14 amino acids. Germline CDR1 ENHRY, CDR2 SYGVKD. V lost 6 bases and J lost 5; bases outside the gene matches: 9. This chain's CDR3 is CAISVDRANTEAFF. The CDR3 bases are TGTGCCATCAGCGTTGACAGGGCCAATACTGAAGCTTTCTTT.

The CDR3 sequence: CASSPVPGGKETQYF. The CDR3 nucleotides read TGTGCCAGCAGTCCCGTGCCGGGGGGGAAAGAGACCCAGTACTTC. V usage is TRBV28 and J usage is TRBJ2-5, with 8 bases matching TRBD2. Germline-derived CDR1 and CDR2 are MDHEN and SYDVKM. The CDR3 totals 15 residues. The V gene end was trimmed by 5 bases and the J gene end by 3 bases; junction bases not matched to a gene: 8.

The sample holds many counts of this clonotype. The chain employs TRBV7-2 and TRBJ2-2, with TRBD1 identical over 7 bases. From germline, CDR1 is SGHTA and CDR2 FQGNSA. Unmatched junction bases numbered 3, after V lost 5 bases and J lost 0 bases. This CDR3 has 15 amino acids. The CDR3 region has the DNA TGTGCCAGCAGCCAACAGGGGTCGAACACCGGGGAGCTGTTTTTT. Protein: CASSQQGSNTGELFF.

This clonotype was counted at least ten times. The chain carries TRBV7-2 and TRBJ2-5; either TRBD1 or TRBD2 may fit D (6 bases each). This CDR3 has 15 residues. Germline CDR1 is SGHTA and CDR2 is FQGNSA. V lost 1 base and J lost 1, with 10 bases in between. CDR3 bases: TGTGCCAGCAGCTTAGAAGGGGGGCCCCAAGAGACCCAGTACTTC. It codes for CASSLEGGPQETQYF. The full variable domain, completed using reference TRBV7-2 and TRBJ2-5, is GAGVSQSPSNKVTEKGKDVELRCDPISGHTALYWYRQSLGQGLEFLIYFQGNSAPDKSGLPSDRFSAERTGGSVSTLTIQRTQQEDSAVYLCASSLEGGPQETQYFGPGTRLLVL.

The V and J genes are TRBV2 and TRBJ1-5; possible D gene TRBD1, 5 bases. Trimming shortened V by 3 bases and J by 2 bases, and 8 bases separated the two germline ends. Germline CDR1 reads SNHLY; CDR2 reads FYNNEI. This CDR3 is built from 14 residues. The DNA of the CDR3 is TGTGCCAGCAGTGATCAGGGACGCAATCAGCCCCAGCATTTT. Residues: CASSDQGRNQPQHF.

This rearrangement joins TRBV6-1 to TRBJ1-5, with 7 bases that match TRBD1. CDR1 is MNHNS, CDR2 SASEGT, per germline. The CDR3 is 13 amino acids. The trim removed 7 bases at V and 3 bases at J, leaving 3 bases unmatched. In nucleotides, the CDR3 is TGTGCCAGCACGGGACAGATCAATCAGCCCCAGCATTTT. It encodes CASTGQINQPQHF.

The rearrangement uses TRBV25-1 and TRBJ1-1; unclear D gene. Germline V gives CDR1 MGHDK, CDR2 SYGVNS. This CDR3 contains 14 residues. The ends were cut back, 2 bases at V and 7 bases at J, with 14 bases in the middle. The CDR3 coding sequence is TGTGCCAGCAGTGAAGCGGTAGGGAGAAATGAAGCTTTCTTT. This gives the protein CASSEAVGRNEAFF.

In its sample, this clonotype was seen a few times. V and J are TRBV7-2 and TRBJ2-2; 8 positions match TRBD2. CDR1 is SGHTA, CDR2 FQGNSA, per germline. This CDR3 is built from 17 residues. The junction had 7 bases not matched to a gene; V was cut back by 1 base and J by 3 bases. In DNA, the CDR3 is TGTGCCAGCAGCTTAGAAGTGACTAGCGCCTACACCGGGGAGCTGTTTTTT. This gives the protein CASSLEVTSAYTGELFF. Filled out from reference TRBV7-2 and TRBJ2-2, the complete variable domain reads GAGVSQSPSNKVTEKGKDVELRCDPISGHTALYWYRQSLGQGLEFLIYFQGNSAPDKSGLPSDRFSAERTGGSVSTLTIQRTQQEDSAVYLCASSLEVTSAYTGELFFGEGSRLTVL.

CDR3 DNA sequence: TGTGCCAGCAGCTTGGGGGGGACTAGCAGGACCTACGAGCAGTACTTC. It yields the protein CASSLGGTSRTYEQYF. The chain employs TRBV5-4 and TRBJ2-7; 9 nucleotides align to TRBD2. The CDR3 covers 16 residues. Germline V CDR1 and CDR2: SGHNT, YYREEE (reference sequence). J gave up 2 bases and V 0 bases, and 6 bases lay outside the gene matches.

The gene calls are TRBV7-2 and TRBJ1-6; D is ambiguous. The CDR3 covers 16 residues. Trimming took 1 base from V and 9 from J, leaving 16 bases between them. CDR1 and CDR2 from the germline V gene are SGHTA and FQGNSA. CDR3 residues: CASSLESGKRSSPLHF. The CDR3 coding sequence is TGTGCCAGCAGCTTAGAGTCGGGCAAGAGGAGTTCACCCCTCCACTTT.

V is TRBV7-2 and J is TRBJ2-1; the D gene is possibly TRBD2 (5 bases). Germline loops: CDR1 SGHTA, CDR2 FQGNSA. This CDR3 contains 14 residues. Trimming took off 7 bases at V and 3 bases at J, with 13 bases between the two ends. This CDR3 reads CASTFGGRYNEQFF. DNA for the CDR3: TGTGCCAGCACCTTCGGCGGGCGCTACAATGAGCAGTTCTTC.

In its sample, this clonotype was seen many times. The chain employs TRBV7-2 and TRBJ2-1; 8 bases align to TRBD2. Germline-derived CDR1 and CDR2 are SGHTA and FQGNSA. The CDR3 covers 16 residues. J gave up 5 bases and V 0 bases, and 6 bases lay outside the gene matches. The CDR3 protein is CASSLAGLAAHNEQFF. The CDR3 DNA reads as TGTGCCAGCAGCTTAGCAGGACTAGCTGCTCACAATGAGCAGTTCTTC.

This clonotype was counted ten times or more. This rearrangement joins TRBV7-8 to TRBJ2-3, with D uncertain. The CDR3 runs 15 residues. The germline CDR1 and CDR2 sequences are SGHVS and FQNEAQ. Trimming stripped 2 bases from V and 1 base from J, with 10 bases between. CDR3 loop: CASSLRSGRTDTQYF. The CDR3 bases are TGTGCCAGCAGCTTACGATCCGGGCGCACAGATACGCAGTATTTT.

The V call is TRBV6-2 or TRBV6-3, the J call TRBJ2-7; 10 nucleotides agree with TRBD2. Per germline, CDR1 MNHEY and CDR2 SVGEGT. The CDR3 runs to 16 residues. The trim removed 2 bases at V and 3 bases at J, leaving 7 bases unmatched. CDR3 sequence reads: CASSYAAGGPFYEQYF. In nucleotides, the CDR3 is TGTGCCAGCAGTTACGCAGCGGGAGGGCCTTTCTACGAGCAGTACTTC.

The chain employs TRBV6-5 and TRBJ2-1; D is unclear. The V gene lost 0 bases and the J gene lost 5 bases, with 14 bases spanning the gap. CDR1 and CDR2 from the germline V gene are MNHEY and SVGAGI. This CDR3 contains 16 residues. CDR3 in DNA: TGTGCCAGCAGTTACTCGTGGGCTGGCCCTAACAATGAGCAGTTCTTC. It translates to CASSYSWAGPNNEQFF.

The chain uses TRBV6-6 and TRBJ1-1; the D is unclear. CDR1 is MNHNY, CDR2 SVGAGI, per germline (reference sequence). Trimming removed 8 bases at V and 11 bases at J, with 15 bases between. This CDR3 contains 11 residues. The CDR3 bases are TGTGCCAGCGGCTCAGTTGTGGTGGCTTTCTTT. Translation: CASGSVVVAFF.